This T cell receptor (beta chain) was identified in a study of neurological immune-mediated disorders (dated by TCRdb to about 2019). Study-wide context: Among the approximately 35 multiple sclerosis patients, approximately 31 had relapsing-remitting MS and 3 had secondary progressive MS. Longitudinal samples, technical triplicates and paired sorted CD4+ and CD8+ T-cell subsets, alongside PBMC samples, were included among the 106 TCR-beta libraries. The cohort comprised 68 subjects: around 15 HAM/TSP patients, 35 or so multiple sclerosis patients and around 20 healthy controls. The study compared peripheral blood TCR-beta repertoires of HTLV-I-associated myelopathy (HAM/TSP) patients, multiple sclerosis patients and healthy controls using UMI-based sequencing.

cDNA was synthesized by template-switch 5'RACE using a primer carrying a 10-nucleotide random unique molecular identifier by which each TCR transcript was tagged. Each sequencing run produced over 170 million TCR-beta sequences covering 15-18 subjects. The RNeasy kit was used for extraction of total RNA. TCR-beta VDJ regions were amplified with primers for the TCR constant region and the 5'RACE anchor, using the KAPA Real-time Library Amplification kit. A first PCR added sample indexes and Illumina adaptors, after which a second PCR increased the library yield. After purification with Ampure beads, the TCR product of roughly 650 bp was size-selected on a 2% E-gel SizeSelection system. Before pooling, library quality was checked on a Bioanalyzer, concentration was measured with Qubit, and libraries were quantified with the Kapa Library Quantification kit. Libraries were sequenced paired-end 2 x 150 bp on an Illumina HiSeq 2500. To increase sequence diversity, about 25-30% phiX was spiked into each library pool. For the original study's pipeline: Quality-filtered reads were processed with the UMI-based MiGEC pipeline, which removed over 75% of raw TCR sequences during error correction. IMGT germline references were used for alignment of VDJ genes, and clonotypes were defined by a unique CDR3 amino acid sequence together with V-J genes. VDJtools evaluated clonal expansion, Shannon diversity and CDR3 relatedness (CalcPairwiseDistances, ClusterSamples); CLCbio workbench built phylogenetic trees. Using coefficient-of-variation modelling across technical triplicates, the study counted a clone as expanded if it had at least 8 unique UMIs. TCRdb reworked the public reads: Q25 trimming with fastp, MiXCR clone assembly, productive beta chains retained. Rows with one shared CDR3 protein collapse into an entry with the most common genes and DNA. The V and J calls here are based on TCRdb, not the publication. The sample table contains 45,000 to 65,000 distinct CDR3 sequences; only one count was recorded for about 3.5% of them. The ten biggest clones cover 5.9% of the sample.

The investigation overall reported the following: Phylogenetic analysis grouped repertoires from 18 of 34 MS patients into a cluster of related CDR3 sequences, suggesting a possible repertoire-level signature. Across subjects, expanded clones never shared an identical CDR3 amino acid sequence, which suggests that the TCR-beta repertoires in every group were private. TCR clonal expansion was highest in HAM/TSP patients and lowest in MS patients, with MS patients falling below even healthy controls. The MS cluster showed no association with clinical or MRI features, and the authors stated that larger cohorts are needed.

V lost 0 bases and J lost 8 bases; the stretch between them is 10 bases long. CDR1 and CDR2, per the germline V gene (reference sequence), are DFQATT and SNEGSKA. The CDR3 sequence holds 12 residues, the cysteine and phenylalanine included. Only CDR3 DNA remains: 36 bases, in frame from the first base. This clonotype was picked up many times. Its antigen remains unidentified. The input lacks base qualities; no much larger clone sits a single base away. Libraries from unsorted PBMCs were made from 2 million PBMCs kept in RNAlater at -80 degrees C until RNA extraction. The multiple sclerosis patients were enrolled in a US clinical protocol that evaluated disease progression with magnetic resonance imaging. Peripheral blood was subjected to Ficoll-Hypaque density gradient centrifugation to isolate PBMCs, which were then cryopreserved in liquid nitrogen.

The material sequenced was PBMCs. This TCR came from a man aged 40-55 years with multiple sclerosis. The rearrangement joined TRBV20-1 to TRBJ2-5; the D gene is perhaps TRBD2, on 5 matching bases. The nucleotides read TGCAGTGCTAGAGACTCCGGGGTTACCCAGTACTTC. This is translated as CSARDSGVTQYF.